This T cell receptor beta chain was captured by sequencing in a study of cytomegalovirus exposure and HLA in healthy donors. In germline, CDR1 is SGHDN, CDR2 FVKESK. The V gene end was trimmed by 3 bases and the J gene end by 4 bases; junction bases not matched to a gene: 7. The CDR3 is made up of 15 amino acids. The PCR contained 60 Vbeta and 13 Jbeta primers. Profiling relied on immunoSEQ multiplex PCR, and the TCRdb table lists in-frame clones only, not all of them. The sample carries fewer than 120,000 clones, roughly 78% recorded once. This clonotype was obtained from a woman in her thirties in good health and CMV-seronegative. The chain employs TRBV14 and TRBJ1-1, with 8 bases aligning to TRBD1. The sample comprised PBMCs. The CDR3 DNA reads TGTGCCAGCAGCCACCCAGGGGGCGCTGGCACTGAAGCTTTCTTT. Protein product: CASSHPGGAGTEAFF.